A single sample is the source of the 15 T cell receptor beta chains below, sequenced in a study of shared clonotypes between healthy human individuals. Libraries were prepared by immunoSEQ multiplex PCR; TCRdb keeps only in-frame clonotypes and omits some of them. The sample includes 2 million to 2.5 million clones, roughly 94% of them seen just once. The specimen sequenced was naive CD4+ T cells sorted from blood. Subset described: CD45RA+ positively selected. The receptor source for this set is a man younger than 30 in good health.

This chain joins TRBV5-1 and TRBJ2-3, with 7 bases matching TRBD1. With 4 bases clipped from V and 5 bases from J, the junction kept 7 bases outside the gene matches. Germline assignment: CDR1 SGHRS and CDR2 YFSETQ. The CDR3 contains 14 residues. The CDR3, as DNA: TGCGCCAGCAGCGTCACAGGGGAAAAAGATACGCAGTATTTT. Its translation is CASSVTGEKDTQYF.

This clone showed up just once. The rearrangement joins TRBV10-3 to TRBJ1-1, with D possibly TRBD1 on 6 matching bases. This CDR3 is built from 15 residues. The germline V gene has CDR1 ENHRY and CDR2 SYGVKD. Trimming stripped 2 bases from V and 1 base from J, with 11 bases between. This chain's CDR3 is CAISETGTRNTEAFF. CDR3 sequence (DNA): TGTGCCATCAGTGAGACAGGGACCAGGAACACTGAAGCTTTCTTT.

CDR3 loop: CASSSDRAYEQFF. The CDR3 DNA is TGTGCCAGCAGCTCTGACAGGGCTTATGAGCAGTTCTTC. This chain uses TRBV7-8 with TRBJ2-1; 7 positions agree with TRBD1. The V segment lost 4 bases and the J segment 8 bases; nucleotides outside the gene matches: 5. The V gene's germline CDR1 is SGHVS and CDR2 FQNEAQ. This CDR3 has 13 residues.

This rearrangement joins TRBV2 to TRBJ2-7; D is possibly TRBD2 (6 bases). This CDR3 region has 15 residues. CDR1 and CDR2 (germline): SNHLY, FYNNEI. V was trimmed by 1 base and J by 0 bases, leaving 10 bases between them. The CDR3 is CASSEGGEFSYEQYF. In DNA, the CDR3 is TGTGCCAGCAGTGAAGGGGGGGAGTTCTCCTACGAGCAGTACTTC.

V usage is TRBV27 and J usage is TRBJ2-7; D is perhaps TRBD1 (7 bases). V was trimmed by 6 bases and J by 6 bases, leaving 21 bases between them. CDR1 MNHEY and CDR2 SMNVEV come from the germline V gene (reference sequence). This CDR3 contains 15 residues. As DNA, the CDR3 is TGTGCCAGCAGGACAGGGACTTCGGGAACTGGCGAGCAGTACTTC. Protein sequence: CASRTGTSGTGEQYF.

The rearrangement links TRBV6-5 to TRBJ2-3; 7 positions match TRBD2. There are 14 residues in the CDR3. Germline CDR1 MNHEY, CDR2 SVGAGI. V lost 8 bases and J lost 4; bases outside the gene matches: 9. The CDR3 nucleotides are TGTGCCAGCCGGAAGGGACTATGGGCAGATACGCAGTATTTT. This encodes CASRKGLWADTQYF.

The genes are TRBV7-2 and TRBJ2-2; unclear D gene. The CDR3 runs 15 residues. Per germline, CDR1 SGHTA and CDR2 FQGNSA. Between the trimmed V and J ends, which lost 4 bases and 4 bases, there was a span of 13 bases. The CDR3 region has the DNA TGTGCCAGCAGCTCCTTTTTCGGGCTCACCGGGGAGCTGTTTTTT. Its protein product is CASSSFFGLTGELFF.

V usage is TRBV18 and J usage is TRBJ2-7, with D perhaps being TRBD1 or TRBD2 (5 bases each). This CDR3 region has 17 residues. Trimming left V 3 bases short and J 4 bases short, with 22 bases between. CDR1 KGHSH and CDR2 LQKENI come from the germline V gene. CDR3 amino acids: CASSPRDGSAARYEQYF. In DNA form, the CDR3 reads TGTGCCAGCTCACCCAGGGATGGGTCAGCGGCGAGATACGAGCAGTACTTC.

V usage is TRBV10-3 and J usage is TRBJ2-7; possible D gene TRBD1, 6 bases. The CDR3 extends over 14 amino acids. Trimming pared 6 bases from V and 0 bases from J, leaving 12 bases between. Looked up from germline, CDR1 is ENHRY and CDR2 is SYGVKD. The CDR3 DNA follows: TGTGCCATCAGGATGAACAGGGACTCCTACGAGCAGTACTTC. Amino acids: CAIRMNRDSYEQYF.

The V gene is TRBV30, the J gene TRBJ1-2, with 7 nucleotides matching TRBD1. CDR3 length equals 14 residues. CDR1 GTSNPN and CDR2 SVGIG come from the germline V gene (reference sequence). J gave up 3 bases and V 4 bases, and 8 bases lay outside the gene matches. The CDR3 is CAWTVQGSHYGYTF. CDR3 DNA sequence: TGTGCCTGGACCGTACAGGGGTCTCACTATGGCTACACCTTC.

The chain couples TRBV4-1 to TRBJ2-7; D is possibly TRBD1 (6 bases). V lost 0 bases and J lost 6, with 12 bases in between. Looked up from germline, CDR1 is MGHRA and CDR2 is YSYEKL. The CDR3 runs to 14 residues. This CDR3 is CASSQDWQGSEQYF. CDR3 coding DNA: TGCGCCAGCAGCCAAGACTGGCAGGGGTCCGAGCAGTACTTC.

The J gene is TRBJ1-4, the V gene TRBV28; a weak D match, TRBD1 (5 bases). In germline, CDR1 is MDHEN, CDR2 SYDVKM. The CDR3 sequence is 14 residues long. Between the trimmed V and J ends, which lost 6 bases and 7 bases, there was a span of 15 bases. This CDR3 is CASSPGPQGEKLFF. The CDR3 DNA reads TGTGCCAGCAGCCCGGGACCCCAAGGTGAAAAACTGTTTTTT.

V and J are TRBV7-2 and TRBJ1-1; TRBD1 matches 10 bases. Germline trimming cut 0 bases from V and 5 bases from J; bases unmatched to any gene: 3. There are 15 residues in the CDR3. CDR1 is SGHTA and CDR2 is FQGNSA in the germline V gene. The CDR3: CASSLAGTGVTEAFF. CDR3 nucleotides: TGTGCCAGCAGCTTAGCCGGGACAGGGGTTACTGAAGCTTTCTTT.

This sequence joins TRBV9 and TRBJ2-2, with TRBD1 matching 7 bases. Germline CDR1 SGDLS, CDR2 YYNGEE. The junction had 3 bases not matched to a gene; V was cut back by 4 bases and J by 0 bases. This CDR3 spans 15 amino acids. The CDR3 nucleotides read TGTGCCAGCAGCCGACAGGGACCGAACACCGGGGAGCTGTTTTTT. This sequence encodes CASSRQGPNTGELFF.

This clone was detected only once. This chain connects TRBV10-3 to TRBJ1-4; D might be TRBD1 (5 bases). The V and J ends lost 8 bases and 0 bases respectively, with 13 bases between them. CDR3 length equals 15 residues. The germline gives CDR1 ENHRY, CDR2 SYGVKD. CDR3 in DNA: TGTGCCATCGGTGGGGACCCTTCAACTAATGAAAAACTGTTTTTT. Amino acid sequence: CAIGGDPSTNEKLFF.